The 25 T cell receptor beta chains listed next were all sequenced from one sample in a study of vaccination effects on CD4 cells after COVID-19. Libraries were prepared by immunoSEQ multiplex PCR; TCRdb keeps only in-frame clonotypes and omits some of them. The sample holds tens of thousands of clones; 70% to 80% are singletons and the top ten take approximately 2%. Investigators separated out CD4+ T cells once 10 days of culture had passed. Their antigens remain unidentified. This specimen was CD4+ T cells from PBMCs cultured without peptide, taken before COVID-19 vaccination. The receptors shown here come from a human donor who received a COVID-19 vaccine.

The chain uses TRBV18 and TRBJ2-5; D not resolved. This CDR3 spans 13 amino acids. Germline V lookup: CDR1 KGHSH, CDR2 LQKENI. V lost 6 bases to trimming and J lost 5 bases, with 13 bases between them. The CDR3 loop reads CASSPDVAETQYF. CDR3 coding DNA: TGTGCCAGCTCTCCGGACGTCGCGGAGACCCAGTACTTC. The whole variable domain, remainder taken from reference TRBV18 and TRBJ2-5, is NAGVMQNPRHLVRRRGQEARLRCSPMKGHSHVYWYRQLPEEGLKFMVYLQKENIIDESGMPKERFSAEFPKEGPSILRIQQVVRGDSAAYFCASSPDVAETQYFGPGTRLLVL.

This CDR3 reads CASRDLGQGQETQYF. The CDR3 region has the DNA TGTGCCAGCAGAGACCTGGGACAGGGGCAAGAGACCCAGTACTTC. This sequence joins TRBV5-4 and TRBJ2-5; 10 positions match TRBD1. This CDR3 comprises 15 residues. V lost 5 bases and J lost 2; bases outside the gene matches: 6. The V gene's germline CDR1 is SGHNT and CDR2 YYREEE (reference sequence).

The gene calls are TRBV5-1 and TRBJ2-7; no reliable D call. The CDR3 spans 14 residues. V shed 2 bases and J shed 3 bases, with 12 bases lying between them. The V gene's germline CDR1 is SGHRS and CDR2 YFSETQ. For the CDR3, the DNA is TGCGCCAGCAGCTTAACGGGTCAATTCTACGAGCAGTACGTC. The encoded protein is CASSLTGQFYEQYV.

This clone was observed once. CDR3 loop: CASRPGLVSTGELFF. The CDR3 nucleotides are TGTGCCAGCAGACCGGGACTAGTCTCCACCGGGGAGCTGTTTTTT. This sequence joins TRBV9 and TRBJ2-2; 8 bases fit TRBD2. This CDR3 contains 15 residues. Per the germline V gene, CDR1 is SGDLS and CDR2 is YYNGEE. V lost 5 bases and J lost 4; bases outside the gene matches: 7.

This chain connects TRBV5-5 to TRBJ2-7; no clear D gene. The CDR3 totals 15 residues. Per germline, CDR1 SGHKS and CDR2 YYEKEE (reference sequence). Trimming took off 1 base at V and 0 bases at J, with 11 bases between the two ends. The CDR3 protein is CASSLTVGSSYEQYV. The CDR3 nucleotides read TGTGCCAGCAGCTTGACTGTCGGAAGCTCCTACGAGCAGTACGTC.

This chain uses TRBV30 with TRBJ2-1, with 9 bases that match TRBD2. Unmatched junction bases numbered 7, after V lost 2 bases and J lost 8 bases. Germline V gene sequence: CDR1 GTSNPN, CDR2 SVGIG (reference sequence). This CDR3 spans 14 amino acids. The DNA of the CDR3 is TGTGCCTGGAGTTGGGGCGGGGGGGCAGATGAGCAGTTCTTC. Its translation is CAWSWGGGADEQFF.

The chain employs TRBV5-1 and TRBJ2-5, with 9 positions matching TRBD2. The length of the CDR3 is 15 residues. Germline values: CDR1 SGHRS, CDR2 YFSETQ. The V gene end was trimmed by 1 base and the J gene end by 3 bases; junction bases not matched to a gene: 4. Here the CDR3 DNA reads TGCGCCAGCAGCTTGAAGCGGGGGGTTGAAGAGACCCAGTACTTC. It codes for CASSLKRGVEETQYF.

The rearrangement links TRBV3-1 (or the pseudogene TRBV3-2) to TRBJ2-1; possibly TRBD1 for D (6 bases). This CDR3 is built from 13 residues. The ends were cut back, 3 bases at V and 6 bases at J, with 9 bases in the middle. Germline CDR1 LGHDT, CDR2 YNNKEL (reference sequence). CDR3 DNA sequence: TGTGCCAGCAGCCAGGGGGCGGGCAATGAGCAGTTCTTC. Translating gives CASSQGAGNEQFF.

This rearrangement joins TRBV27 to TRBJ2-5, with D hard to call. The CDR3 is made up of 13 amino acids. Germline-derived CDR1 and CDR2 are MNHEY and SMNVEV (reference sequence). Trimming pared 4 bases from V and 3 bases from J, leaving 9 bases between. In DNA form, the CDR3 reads TGTGCCAGCAGTTCCCGACTGAAAGAGACCCAGTACTTC. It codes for CASSSRLKETQYF.

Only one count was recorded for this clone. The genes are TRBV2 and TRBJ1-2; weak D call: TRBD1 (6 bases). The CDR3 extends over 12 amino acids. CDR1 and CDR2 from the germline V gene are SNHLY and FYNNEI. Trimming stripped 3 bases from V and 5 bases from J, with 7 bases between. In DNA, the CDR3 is TGTGCCAGCAGTGAGGGGGCATATGGCTACACCTTC. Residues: CASSEGAYGYTF.

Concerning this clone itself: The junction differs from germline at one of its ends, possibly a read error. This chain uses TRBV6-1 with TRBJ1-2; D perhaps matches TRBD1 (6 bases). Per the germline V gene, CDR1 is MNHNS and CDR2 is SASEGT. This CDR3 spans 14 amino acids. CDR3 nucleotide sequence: TGTGCCAGCAGTCAAGCGGGACACCTCTATGGCTACACCTTC. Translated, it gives CASSQAGHLYGYTF.

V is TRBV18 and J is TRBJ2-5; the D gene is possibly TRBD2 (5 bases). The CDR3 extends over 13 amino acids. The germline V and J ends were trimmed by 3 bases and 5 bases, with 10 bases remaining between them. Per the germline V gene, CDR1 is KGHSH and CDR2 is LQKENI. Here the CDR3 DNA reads TGTGCCAGCTCACCTTGGGGAGCCGAGACCCAGTACTTC. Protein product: CASSPWGAETQYF.

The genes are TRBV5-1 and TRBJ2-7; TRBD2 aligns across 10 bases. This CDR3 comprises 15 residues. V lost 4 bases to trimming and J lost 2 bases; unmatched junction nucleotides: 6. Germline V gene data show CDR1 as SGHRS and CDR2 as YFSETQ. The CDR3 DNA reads TGCGCCAGCAGCCGTATAGCGGGGGGAACCTACGAGCAGTACGTC. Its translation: CASSRIAGGTYEQYV.

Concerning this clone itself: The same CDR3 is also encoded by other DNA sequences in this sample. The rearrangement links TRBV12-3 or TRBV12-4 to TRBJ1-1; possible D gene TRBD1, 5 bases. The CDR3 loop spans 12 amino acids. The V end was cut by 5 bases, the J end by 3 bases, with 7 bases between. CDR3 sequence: CASSPGYTEAFF. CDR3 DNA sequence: TGTGCCAGCAGTCCAGGGTACACTGAAGCTTTCTTT.

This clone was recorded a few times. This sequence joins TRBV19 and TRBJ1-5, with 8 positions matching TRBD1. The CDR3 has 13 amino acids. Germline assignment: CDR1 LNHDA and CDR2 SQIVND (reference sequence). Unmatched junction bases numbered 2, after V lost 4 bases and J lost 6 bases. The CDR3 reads CASSTDRGQPQHF. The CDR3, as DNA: TGTGCCAGTAGTACAGACAGGGGTCAGCCCCAGCATTTT.

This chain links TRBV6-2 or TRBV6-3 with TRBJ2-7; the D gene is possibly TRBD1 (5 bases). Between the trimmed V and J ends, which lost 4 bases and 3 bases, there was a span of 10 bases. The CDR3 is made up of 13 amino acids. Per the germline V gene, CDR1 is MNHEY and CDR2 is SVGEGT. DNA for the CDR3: TGTGCCAGCAGTTGGGGCGTCGGCTACGAGCAGTACGTC. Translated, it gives CASSWGVGYEQYV.

The CDR3 is CASSFLREQYV. The CDR3 DNA follows: TGTGCCAGCAGTTTCCTTCGCGAGCAGTACGTC. The rearrangement uses TRBV12-3 or TRBV12-4 and TRBJ2-7; D is unresolved. The CDR3 spans 11 residues. The V and J ends lost 3 bases and 6 bases respectively, with 6 bases between them.

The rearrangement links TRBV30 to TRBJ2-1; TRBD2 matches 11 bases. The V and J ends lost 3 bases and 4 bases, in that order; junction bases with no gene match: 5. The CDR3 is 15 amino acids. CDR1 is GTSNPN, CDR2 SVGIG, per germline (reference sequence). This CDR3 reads CAWSAGLAEYNEQFF. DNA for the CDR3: TGTGCCTGGAGCGCGGGACTAGCGGAGTACAATGAGCAGTTCTTC.

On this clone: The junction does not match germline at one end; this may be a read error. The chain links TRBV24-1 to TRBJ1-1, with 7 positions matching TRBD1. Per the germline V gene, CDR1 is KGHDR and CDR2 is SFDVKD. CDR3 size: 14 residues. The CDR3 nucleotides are TGTGCCACCAGTGGTCCGACAGGGAACGCTGAAGCTTTCTTT. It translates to CATSGPTGNAEAFF.

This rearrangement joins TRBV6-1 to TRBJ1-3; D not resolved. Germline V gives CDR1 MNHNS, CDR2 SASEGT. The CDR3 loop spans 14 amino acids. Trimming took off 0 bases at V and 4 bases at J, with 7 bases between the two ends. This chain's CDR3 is CASSEAHSGNTIYF. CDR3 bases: TGTGCCAGCAGTGAAGCGCACAGCGGAAACACCATATATTTT.

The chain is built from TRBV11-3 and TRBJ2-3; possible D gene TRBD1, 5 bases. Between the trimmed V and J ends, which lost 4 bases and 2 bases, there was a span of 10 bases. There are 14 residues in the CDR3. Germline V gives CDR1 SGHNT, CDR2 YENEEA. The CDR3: CASSWGTDTDTQYF. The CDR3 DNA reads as TGTGCCAGCAGCTGGGGCACAGACACAGATACGCAGTATTTT.

Here the CDR3 DNA reads TGCGCCAGCAGCTTGGCTGGCAGCAAGAACACCGGGGAGCTGTTTTTT. This codes for CASSLAGSKNTGELFF. The chain has TRBV5-1 and TRBJ2-2, with unresolved D. The germline gives CDR1 SGHRS, CDR2 YFSETQ. V lost 0 bases, J lost 1 base, and 10 bases lay in between. CDR3 length equals 16 residues.

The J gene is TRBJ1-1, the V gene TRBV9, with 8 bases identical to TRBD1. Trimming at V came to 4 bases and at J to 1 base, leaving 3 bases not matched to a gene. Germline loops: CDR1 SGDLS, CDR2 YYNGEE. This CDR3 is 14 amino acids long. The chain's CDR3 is CASSLGQGNTEAFF. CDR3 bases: TGTGCCAGCAGCCTCGGACAGGGGAACACTGAAGCTTTCTTT. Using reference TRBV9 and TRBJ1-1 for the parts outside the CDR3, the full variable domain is DSGVTQTPKHLITATGQRVTLRCSPRSGDLSVYWYQQSLDQGLQFLIQYYNGEERAKGNILERFSAQQFPDLHSELNLSSLELGDSALYFCASSLGQGNTEAFFGQGTRLTVV.

The CDR3 bases are TGCGCCAGCAGCCTCCAGGGGGGAACGAACACTGAAGCTTTCTTT. Its protein is CASSLQGGTNTEAFF. The V and J genes are TRBV5-1 and TRBJ1-1, with TRBD1 matching 7 bases. Germline CDR1 reads SGHRS; CDR2 reads YFSETQ. V shed 4 bases, J shed 1 base, and the junction held 7 bases outside the gene matches. The CDR3 runs to 15 residues.

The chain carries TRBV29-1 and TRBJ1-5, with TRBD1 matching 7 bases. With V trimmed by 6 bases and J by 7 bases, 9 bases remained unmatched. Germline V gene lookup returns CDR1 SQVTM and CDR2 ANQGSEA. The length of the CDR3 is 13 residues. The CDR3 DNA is TGCAGCGTCACGACAGGGTTCGAACAGCCCCAGCATTTT. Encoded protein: CSVTTGFEQPQHF.